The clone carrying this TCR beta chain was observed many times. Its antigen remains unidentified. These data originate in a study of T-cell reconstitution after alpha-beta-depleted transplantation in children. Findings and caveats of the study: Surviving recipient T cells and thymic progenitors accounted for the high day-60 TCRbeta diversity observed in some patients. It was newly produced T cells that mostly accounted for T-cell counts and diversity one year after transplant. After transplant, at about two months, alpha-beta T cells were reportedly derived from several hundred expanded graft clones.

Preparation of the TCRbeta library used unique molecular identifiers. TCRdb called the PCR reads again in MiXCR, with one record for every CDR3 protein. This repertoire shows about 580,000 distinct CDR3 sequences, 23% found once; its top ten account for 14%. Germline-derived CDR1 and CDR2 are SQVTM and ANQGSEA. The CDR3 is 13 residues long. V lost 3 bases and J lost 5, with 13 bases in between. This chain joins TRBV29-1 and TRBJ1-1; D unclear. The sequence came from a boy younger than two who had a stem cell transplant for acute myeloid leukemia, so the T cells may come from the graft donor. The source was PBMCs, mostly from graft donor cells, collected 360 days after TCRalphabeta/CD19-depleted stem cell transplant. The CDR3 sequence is CSVEGMSGTEAFF. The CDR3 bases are TGCAGCGTTGAGGGGATGTCGGGAACTGAAGCTTTCTTT.